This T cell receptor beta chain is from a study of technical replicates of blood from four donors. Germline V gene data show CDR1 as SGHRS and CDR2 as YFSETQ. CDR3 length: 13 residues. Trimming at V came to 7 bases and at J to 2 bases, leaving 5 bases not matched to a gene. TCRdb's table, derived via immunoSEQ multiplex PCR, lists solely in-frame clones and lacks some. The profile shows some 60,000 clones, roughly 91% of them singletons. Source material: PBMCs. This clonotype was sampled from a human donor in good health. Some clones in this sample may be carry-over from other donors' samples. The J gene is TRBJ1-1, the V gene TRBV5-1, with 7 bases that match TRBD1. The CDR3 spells CASGDSINTEAFF. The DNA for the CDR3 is TGCGCCAGCGGGGACAGTATTAACACTGAAGCTTTCTTT.